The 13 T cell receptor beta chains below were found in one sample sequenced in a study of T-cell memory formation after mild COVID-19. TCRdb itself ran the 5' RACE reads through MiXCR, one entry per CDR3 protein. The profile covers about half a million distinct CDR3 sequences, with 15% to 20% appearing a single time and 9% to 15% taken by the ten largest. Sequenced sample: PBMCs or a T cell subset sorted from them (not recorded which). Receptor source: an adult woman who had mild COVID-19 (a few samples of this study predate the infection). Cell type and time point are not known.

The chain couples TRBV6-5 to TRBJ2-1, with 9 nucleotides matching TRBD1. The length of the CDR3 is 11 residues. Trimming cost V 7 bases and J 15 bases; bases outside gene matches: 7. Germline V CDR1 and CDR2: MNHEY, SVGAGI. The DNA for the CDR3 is TGTGCCAGCACCCACGGGGACAGGGTGTTCTTC. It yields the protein CASTHGDRVFF.

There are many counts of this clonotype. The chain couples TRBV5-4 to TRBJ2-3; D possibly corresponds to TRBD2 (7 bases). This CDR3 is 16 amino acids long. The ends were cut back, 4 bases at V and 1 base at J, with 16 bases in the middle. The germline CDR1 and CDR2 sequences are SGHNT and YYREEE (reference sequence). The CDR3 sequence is CASSPVPGGRTDTQYF. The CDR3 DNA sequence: TGTGCCAGCAGCCCAGTCCCGGGGGGCCGCACAGATACGCAGTATTTT.

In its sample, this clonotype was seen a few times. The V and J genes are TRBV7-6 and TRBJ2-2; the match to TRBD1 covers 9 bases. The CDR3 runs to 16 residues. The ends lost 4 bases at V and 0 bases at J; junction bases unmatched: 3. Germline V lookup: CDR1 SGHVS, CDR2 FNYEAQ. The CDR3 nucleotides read TGTGCCAGCAGCTGGACAGGGGTCGCGAACACCGGGGAGCTGTTTTTT. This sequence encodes CASSWTGVANTGELFF.

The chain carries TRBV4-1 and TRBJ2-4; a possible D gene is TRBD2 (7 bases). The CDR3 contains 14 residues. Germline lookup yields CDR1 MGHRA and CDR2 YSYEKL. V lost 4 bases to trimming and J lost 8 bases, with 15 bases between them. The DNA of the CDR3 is TGCGCCAGCAGCCTATCAGGGGCGGGGGACATTCAGTACTTC. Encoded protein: CASSLSGAGDIQYF.

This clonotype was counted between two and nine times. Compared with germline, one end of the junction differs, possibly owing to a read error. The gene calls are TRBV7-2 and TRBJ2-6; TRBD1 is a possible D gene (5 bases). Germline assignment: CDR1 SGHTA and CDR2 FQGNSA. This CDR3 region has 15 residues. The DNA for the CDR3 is TGTGCCAGCAGCTTACAGATTTCTGGGGCCAACTTCCTGACTTTC. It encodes CASSLQISGANFLTF. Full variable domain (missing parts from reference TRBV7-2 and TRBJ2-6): GAGVSQSPSNKVTEKGKDVELRCDPISGHTALYWYRQSLGQGLEFLIYFQGNSAPDKSGLPSDRFSAERTGGSVSTLTIQRTQQEDSAVYLCASSLQISGANFLTFGAGSRLTVL.

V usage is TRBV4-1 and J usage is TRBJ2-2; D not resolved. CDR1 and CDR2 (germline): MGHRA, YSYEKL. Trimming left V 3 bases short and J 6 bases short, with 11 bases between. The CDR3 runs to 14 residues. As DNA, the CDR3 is TGCGCCAGCAGCCAGGCAATTGGGGCCGGGGAGCTGTTTTTT. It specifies CASSQAIGAGELFF.

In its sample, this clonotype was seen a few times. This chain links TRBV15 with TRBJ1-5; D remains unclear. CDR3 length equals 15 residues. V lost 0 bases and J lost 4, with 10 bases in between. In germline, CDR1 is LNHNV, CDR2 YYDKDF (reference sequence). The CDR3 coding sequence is TGTGCCACCAGCAGAGACACGGGTGTTAATCAGCCCCAGCATTTT. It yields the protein CATSRDTGVNQPQHF.

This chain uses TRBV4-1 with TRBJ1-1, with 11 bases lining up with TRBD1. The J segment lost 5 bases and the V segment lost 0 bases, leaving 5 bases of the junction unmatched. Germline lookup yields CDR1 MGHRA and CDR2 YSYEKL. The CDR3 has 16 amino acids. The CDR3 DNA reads TGCGCCAGCAGCCAAGAAAGTGGGACAGGGGGAACTGAAGCTTTCTTT. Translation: CASSQESGTGGTEAFF.

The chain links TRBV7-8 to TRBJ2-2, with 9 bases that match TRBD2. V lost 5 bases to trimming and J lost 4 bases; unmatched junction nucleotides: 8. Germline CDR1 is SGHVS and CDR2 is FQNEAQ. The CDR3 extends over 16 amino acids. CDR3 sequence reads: CASSTTPGLATGELFF. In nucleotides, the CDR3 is TGTGCCAGCAGCACTACCCCGGGACTAGCCACCGGGGAGCTGTTTTTT. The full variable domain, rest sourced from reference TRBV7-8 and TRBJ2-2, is GAGVSQSPRYKVAKRGQDVALRCDPISGHVSLFWYQQALGQGPEFLTYFQNEAQLDKSGLPSDRFFAERPEGSVSTLKIQRTQQEDSAVYLCASSTTPGLATGELFFGEGSRLTVL.

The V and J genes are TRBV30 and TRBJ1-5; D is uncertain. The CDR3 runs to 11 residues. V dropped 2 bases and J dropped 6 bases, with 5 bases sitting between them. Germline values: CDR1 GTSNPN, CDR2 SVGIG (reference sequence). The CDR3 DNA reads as TGTGCCTGGAGTTCGGGTCAGCCCCAGCATTTT. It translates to CAWSSGQPQHF.

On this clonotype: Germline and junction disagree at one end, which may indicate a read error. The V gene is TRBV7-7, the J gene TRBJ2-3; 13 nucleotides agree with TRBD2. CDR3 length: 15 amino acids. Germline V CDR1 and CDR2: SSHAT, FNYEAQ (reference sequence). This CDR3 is CASSRTSGSGDTQYF. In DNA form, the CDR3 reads TGTGCTAGCAGTAGGACTAGCGGGAGCGGAGATACGCAGTATTTT. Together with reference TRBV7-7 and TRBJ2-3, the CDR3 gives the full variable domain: GAGVSQSPRYKVTKRGQDVTLRCDPISSHATLYWYQQALGQGPEFLTYFNYEAQPDKSGLPSDRFSAERPEGSISTLTIQRTEQRDSAMYRCASSRTSGSGDTQYFGPGTRLTVL.

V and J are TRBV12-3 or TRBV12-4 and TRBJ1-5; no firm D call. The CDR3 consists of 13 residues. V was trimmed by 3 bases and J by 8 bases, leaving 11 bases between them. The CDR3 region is CASSFEGWEPQHF. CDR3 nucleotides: TGTGCCAGCAGTTTTGAGGGTTGGGAGCCCCAGCATTTT.

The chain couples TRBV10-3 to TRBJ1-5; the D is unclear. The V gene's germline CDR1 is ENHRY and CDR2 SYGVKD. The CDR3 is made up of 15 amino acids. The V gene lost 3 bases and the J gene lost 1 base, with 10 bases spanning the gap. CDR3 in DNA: TGTGCCATCAGTGACTTAGATCGGAGCAATCAGCCCCAGCATTTT. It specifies CAISDLDRSNQPQHF.